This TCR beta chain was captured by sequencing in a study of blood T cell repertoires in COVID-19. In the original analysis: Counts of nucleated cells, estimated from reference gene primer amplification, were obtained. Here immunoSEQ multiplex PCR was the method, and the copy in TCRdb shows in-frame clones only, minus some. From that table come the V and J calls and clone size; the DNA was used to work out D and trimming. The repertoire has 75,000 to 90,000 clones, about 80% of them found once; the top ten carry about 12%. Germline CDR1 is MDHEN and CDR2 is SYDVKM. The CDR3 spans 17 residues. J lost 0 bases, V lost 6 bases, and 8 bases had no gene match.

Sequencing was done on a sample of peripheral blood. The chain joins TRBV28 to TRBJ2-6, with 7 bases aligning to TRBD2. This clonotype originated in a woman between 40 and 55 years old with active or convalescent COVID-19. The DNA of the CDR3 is TGTGCCAGCAGACGAGCGGGATTGAGCTCTGGGGCCAACGTCCTGACTTTC. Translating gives CASRRAGLSSGANVLTF.